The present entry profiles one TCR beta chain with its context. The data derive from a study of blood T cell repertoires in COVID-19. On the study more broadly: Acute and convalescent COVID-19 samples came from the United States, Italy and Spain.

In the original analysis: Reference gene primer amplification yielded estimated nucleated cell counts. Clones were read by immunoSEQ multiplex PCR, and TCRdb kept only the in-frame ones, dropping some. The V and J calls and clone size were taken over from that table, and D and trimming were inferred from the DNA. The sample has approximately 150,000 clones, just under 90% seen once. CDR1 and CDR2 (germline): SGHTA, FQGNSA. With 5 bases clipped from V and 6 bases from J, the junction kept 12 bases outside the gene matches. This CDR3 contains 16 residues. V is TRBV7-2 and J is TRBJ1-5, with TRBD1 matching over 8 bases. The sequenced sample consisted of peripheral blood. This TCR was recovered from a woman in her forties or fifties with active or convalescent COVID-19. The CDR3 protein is CASSLGQGLRAQPQHF. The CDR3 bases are TGTGCCAGCAGCCTAGGACAGGGATTAAGGGCTCAGCCCCAGCATTTT.